Listed below are T cell receptor beta chains from one sample, sequenced in a study of blood T cell repertoires in COVID-19. The method was immunoSEQ multiplex PCR; TCRdb's version includes in-frame clones alone and lacks a portion of them. This table has about 26,000 clones, around 87% appearing once. The sample comprised peripheral blood. Source of these receptors: a man in his sixties or seventies with acute or convalescent COVID-19. CDR3s include the opening cysteine and the closing phenylalanine or tryptophan. The D gene is left open where the match is weak. Clone size, where shown, is once, few, many, or a class for clones that have expanded.

J	size	D	V	CDR3	DNA
TRBJ1-4	once	TRBD1	TRBV2	CASVAWTGGNEKLFF	TGTGCCAGCGTGGCCTGGACAGGGGGTAATGAAAAACTGTTTTTT
TRBJ1-4	-	-	TRBV3-1/TRBV3-2	CASSFQTVLDEKLFF	TGTGCCAGCAGCTTCCAGACAGTGTTAGATGAAAAACTGTTTTTT
TRBJ2-1	-	-	TRBV7-2	CASSSGTNNEQFF	TGTGCCAGCAGCTCCGGGACAAATAATGAGCAGTTCTTC
TRBJ1-2	-	TRBD1	TRBV27	CASAPGTGARGYTF	TGTGCCAGCGCACCCGGGACAGGGGCTCGTGGCTACACCTTC
TRBJ2-3	-	TRBD1	TRBV6-5	CASSYGTTGTDTQYF	TGTGCCAGCAGTTACGGGACGACAGGGACAGATACGCAGTATTTT
TRBJ2-1	-	-	TRBV20-1	CSAPYLNEQFF	TGCAGTGCTCCCTACCTCAATGAGCAGTTCTTC
TRBJ1-2	-	-	TRBV7-9	CASSLWSGDGYTF	TGTGCCAGCAGCTTATGGTCGGGGGATGGCTACACCTTC
TRBJ2-1	-	TRBD2	TRBV2	CASSEALGLAGDNEQFF	TGTGCCAGCAGTGAAGCGTTGGGACTAGCGGGGGACAATGAGCAGTTCTTC
TRBJ2-7	-	-	TRBV28	CASSLVTGEQYF	TGTGCCAGCAGTTTAGTCACGGGCGAGCAGTACTTC
TRBJ2-7	-	TRBD1	TRBV7-6	CASSRDGQGEQYF	TGTGCCAGCAGCCGAGACGGACAGGGCGAGCAGTACTTC